The sequence of this TCR beta chain was determined in a study of shared clonotypes between healthy human individuals (dated by TCRdb to the early 2020s). In terms of the full investigation: A few men and a couple of women, aged 18 to 49 years, made up the cohort. For each donor, three plates each were used for CD4 naive and CD4 memory, two plates were used for CD8 naive, and one plate was used for CD8 memory. To estimate repertoire size and how much clonotype sharing occurs between individuals, the study deeply sequenced the blood TCR repertoires of about 5 healthy adults. To increase sequencing depth and limit assay-specific biases, different laboratories used diverse techniques to prepare libraries and sequence TCR repertoires. Per donor, leukapheresis produced somewhere between about 0.94 and 10 billion PBMCs. What the study reported, not specific to this receptor: Approximately 5% of naive CD4, 3% to 4% of naive CD8, 2.3% of memory CD4, and 0.4% of memory CD8 clonotypes were shared across a handful of donors. Rarefaction of sorted-subset datasets indicated incomplete sequencing despite the large sequencing depth. Only blood was sampled, and tissue TCR repertoires likely differ from those in blood. Naive subsets generally had larger estimated clonotype richness than memory subsets did. Clonotypes shared by all four sorted-subset donors showed higher generation probabilities than non-shared clonotypes. Pairwise subsampling led to the expectation that sequencing depth would affect the degree of clonotype sharing among donors. Because the study included only a small number of donors, the genetic and exposure-history diversity represented was limited.

A note on this clone: Its cognate antigen has yet to be identified. The sample holds no much larger clone one base away, and base qualities are not on file.

The donors were healthy, HIV-negative adults with no recently reported acute infections or vaccinations. Every donor was a Caucasian adult residing in Nashville, Tennessee, USA. CD4+ T cells were enriched by magnetic negative selection; naive cells were then positively selected on CD45RA, and the negative fraction formed the memory subset. Blood was obtained by leukapheresis, after which PBMCs were separated by Ficoll-Histopaque density gradient centrifugation and cryopreserved in liquid nitrogen vapor phase. Analytical flow cytometry was used to check the purity and quantity of each magnetically sorted T cell population. Genomic DNA was isolated from every sorted fraction and measured by UV absorbance on a Nanodrop 2000c. CDR1 is given as GTSNPN and CDR2 as SVGIG, both from the germline V gene (reference sequence). The junction carries 6 bases between V and J, which are trimmed by 0 bases and 1 base respectively. The cysteine opens and the phenylalanine closes a CDR3 of 13 amino acids. Just the 39-base CDR3 DNA is kept, in frame starting at base 1.

Using the deep immunoSEQ assay, TCR CDR3 regions were amplified from genomic DNA by multiplex PCR. Extracted genomic DNA from each cell subset was spread evenly across all wells of several immunoSEQ 96-well plates, with each plate serving as a replicate. For sorted subsets, each replicate PCR was loaded with about 200 ng genomic DNA, equivalent to 30,000 or so T cell genomes. Purified libraries were quantified with a Qubit 3.0 fluorometer, sized on a Bioanalyzer 2100, and re-quantified with the KAPA Library Quantification kit. A separate single-read 150-cycle Illumina NextSeq 550 flow cell was used to sequence each immunoSEQ 96-well plate. Regarding the original processing steps: Because the immunoSEQ output held only junctional sequences and lacked quality scores, the filtering could not match the filtering applied to full-length reads. Sequences were annotated with PyIR, a Python wrapper for IgBLAST v1.9, using IMGT germline references to assign V/J genes and CDR3. Reads were filtered out if the reads had weak V/J assignments (E-value above 1e-6), no CDR3, stop codons, out-of-frame junctions, or ambiguous translated residues. A V3J clonotype was defined by an identical inferred V gene, J gene, and CDR3 amino acid sequence. The percentage overlap between two repertoires was calculated by dividing the number of shared unique clonotypes by the size of the smaller repertoire. Richness of each repertoire was evaluated using RTK rarefaction, the Chao1 estimator, and Recon v2.1 estimates of unobserved clonotypes. For all TCRbeta clonotypes obtained by the gDNA method from a few donors, generation probabilities were computed with OLGA. The source is immuneACCESS, and TCRdb retained only in-frame sequences with V and J called. Part of the clones is not carried over; for the studies checked, unresolved V genes explain less than half of this, and the remainder is unexplained. V, J and clone size were drawn from that table, and D and trimming were deduced from the DNA. The sample table records about 610,000 clones; more than 95% of these occur just once. Together, the top ten hold about 0.057% of the sample.

Input material: naive CD4+ T cells sorted from blood. The sample's cell subset or site, from its label and the paper: CD45RA+ positively selected. This receptor chain uses TRBV30 and TRBJ2-5, with the D segment identity uncertain. The TCR comes from a woman aged 25 to 39 in good health. The CDR3 has the sequence CAWSVQSQETQYF. DNA sequence: TGTGCCTGGAGTGTACAGAGCCAAGAGACCCAGTACTTC. Here the CDR3 is joined to the reference TRBV30 and TRBJ2-5 genes, and the full variable domain is: SQTIHQWPATLVQPVGSPLSLECTVEGTSNPNLYWYRQAAGRGLQLLFYSVGIGQISSEVPQNLSASRPQDRQFILSSKKLLLSDSGFYLCAWSVQSQETQYFGPGTRLLVL.